This is a list of T cell receptor beta chains from one sample in a study of PD-1 blockade in classical Hodgkin lymphoma. Only in-frame clones appear in the TCRdb table, and some are missing; sequencing was by immunoSEQ multiplex PCR. The table shows under 9,000 clones, with 87% occurring only once. The sample here was peripheral blood mononuclear cells (PBMCs), taken before the fourth cycle of nivolumab. These receptors came from a human donor with classical Hodgkin lymphoma. Both conserved end residues are part of each CDR3. Each record gives: clone size, J gene, D gene, V gene, CDR3 protein, CDR3 DNA. The D gene is left open where the match is weak. Only part of the rows carry a size: once, few, many, or a class if the clone is expanded.

clone_size: NA
j_call: TRBJ2-1
d_call: TRBD2
v_call: TRBV19
cdr3_aa: CASKQVGLASEQFF
cdr3_nt: TGTGCCAGCAAACAGGTCGGACTAGCTTCCGAGCAGTTCTTC

clone_size: few
j_call: TRBJ2-1
d_call: NA
v_call: TRBV9
cdr3_aa: CASSPWGDSYNEQFF
cdr3_nt: TGTGCCAGCAGCCCCTGGGGAGACTCCTACAATGAGCAGTTCTTC

clone_size: NA
j_call: TRBJ2-7
d_call: NA
v_call: TRBV18
cdr3_aa: CASSPGLGRSYEQYF
cdr3_nt: TGTGCCAGCTCACCCGGCTTGGGACGATCCTACGAGCAGTACTTC

clone_size: NA
j_call: TRBJ2-5
d_call: NA
v_call: TRBV11-3
cdr3_aa: CASSLGSEETQYF
cdr3_nt: TGTGCCAGCAGCTTAGGTTCAGAGGAGACCCAGTACTTC

clone_size: NA
j_call: TRBJ2-1
d_call: NA
v_call: TRBV28
cdr3_aa: CASTRDGGYNEQFF
cdr3_nt: TGTGCCAGCACCCGGGACGGAGGCTACAATGAGCAGTTCTTC

clone_size: NA
j_call: TRBJ2-5
d_call: NA
v_call: TRBV7-8
cdr3_aa: CASSLPTGQETQYF
cdr3_nt: TGTGCCAGCAGCTTACCGACAGGTCAAGAGACCCAGTACTTC

clone_size: NA
j_call: TRBJ1-1
d_call: NA
v_call: TRBV5-1
cdr3_aa: CASSEAVWFSGNTEAFF
cdr3_nt: TGCGCCAGCTCCGAGGCTGTCTGGTTCTCCGGGAACACTGAAGCTTTCTTT

clone_size: NA
j_call: TRBJ2-7
d_call: NA
v_call: TRBV30
cdr3_aa: CAWSTGSSYEQYF
cdr3_nt: TGTGCCTGGAGTACAGGGAGCTCCTACGAGCAGTACTTC

clone_size: NA
j_call: TRBJ1-5
d_call: NA
v_call: TRBV19
cdr3_aa: CASRGRGGSLDNQPQHF
cdr3_nt: TGTGCCAGTAGGGGAAGGGGGGGAAGCTTGGACAATCAGCCCCAGCATTTT

clone_size: NA
j_call: TRBJ1-1
d_call: NA
v_call: TRBV15
cdr3_aa: CATQHRQNTEAFF
cdr3_nt: TGTGCCACTCAGCACCGGCAGAACACTGAAGCTTTCTTT

clone_size: NA
j_call: TRBJ2-7
d_call: TRBD1
v_call: TRBV10-3
cdr3_aa: CAIGGLLPGGYEQYF
cdr3_nt: TGTGCCATCGGAGGACTCCTCCCAGGGGGCTACGAGCAGTACTTC

clone_size: NA
j_call: TRBJ2-7
d_call: NA
v_call: TRBV15
cdr3_aa: CATSRDPGPSYEQYF
cdr3_nt: TGTGCCACCAGCAGAGATCCTGGGCCGTCCTACGAGCAGTACTTC

clone_size: NA
j_call: TRBJ2-5
d_call: NA
v_call: TRBV27
cdr3_aa: CASSRTGSTQYF
cdr3_nt: TGTGCCAGCAGTCGGACTGGGTCGACCCAGTACTTC

clone_size: NA
j_call: TRBJ2-3
d_call: TRBD2
v_call: TRBV6-5
cdr3_aa: CASSYRGTSGTDTQYF
cdr3_nt: TGTGCCAGCAGTTACCGAGGGACTAGCGGCACAGATACGCAGTATTTT

clone_size: NA
j_call: TRBJ2-7
d_call: NA
v_call: TRBV11-2
cdr3_aa: CASSPVTGPSYEQYF
cdr3_nt: TGTGCCAGCAGCCCCGTCACCGGGCCTTCCTACGAGCAGTACTTC

clone_size: NA
j_call: TRBJ2-1
d_call: TRBD2
v_call: TRBV19
cdr3_aa: CASSPGIAGDNEQFF
cdr3_nt: TGTGCCAGTAGTCCCGGGATAGCGGGAGATAATGAGCAGTTCTTC

clone_size: NA
j_call: TRBJ1-2
d_call: TRBD1
v_call: TRBV7-2
cdr3_aa: CASSFEDRDLYGYTF
cdr3_nt: TGTGCCAGCAGCTTCGAGGACAGGGACCTCTATGGCTACACCTTC

clone_size: NA
j_call: TRBJ1-2
d_call: NA
v_call: TRBV5-6
cdr3_aa: CASSLDSGGRYGYTF
cdr3_nt: TGTGCCAGCAGCTTAGACAGCGGGGGGAGATATGGCTACACCTTC

clone_size: few
j_call: TRBJ1-2
d_call: NA
v_call: TRBV27
cdr3_aa: CASSRWYGYTF
cdr3_nt: TGTGCCAGCAGTCGTTGGTATGGCTACACCTTC

clone_size: NA
j_call: TRBJ2-7
d_call: NA
v_call: TRBV19
cdr3_aa: CASSITGKAYEQYF
cdr3_nt: TGTGCCAGTAGTATCACGGGGAAAGCCTACGAGCAGTACTTC

clone_size: NA
j_call: TRBJ2-3
d_call: TRBD2
v_call: TRBV19
cdr3_aa: CASSNLRTSGSLYTQYF
cdr3_nt: TGTGCCAGTAGTAACCTGCGGACTAGCGGGAGTCTGTATACGCAGTATTTT

clone_size: NA
j_call: TRBJ2-1
d_call: NA
v_call: TRBV25-1
cdr3_aa: CASSPPDPGYNEQFF
cdr3_nt: TGTGCCAGCAGCCCTCCCGACCCAGGATACAATGAGCAGTTCTTC

clone_size: NA
j_call: TRBJ2-1
d_call: NA
v_call: TRBV29-1
cdr3_aa: CSVVGLPRGYNEQFF
cdr3_nt: TGCAGCGTTGTTGGCCTCCCCCGGGGCTACAATGAGCAGTTCTTC

clone_size: NA
j_call: TRBJ2-1
d_call: TRBD2
v_call: TRBV7-9
cdr3_aa: CASSLVGLAGGPRAEQFF
cdr3_nt: TGTGCCAGCAGCTTAGTGGGACTAGCGGGAGGGCCTAGGGCCGAGCAGTTCTTC

clone_size: NA
j_call: TRBJ2-1
d_call: NA
v_call: TRBV7-9
cdr3_aa: CASSPLAGSSYNEQFF
cdr3_nt: TGTGCCAGCAGCCCACTAGCCGGATCTTCCTACAATGAGCAGTTCTTC

clone_size: NA
j_call: TRBJ2-5
d_call: TRBD1
v_call: TRBV7-9
cdr3_aa: CASSKRTGETQYF
cdr3_nt: TGTGCCAGCAGCAAACGGACAGGGGAGACCCAGTACTTC

clone_size: NA
j_call: TRBJ2-1
d_call: NA
v_call: TRBV19
cdr3_aa: CASSRDNGDYNEQFF
cdr3_nt: TGTGCCAGTAGTCGGGACAATGGGGATTACAATGAGCAGTTCTTC

clone_size: NA
j_call: TRBJ2-7
d_call: TRBD1
v_call: TRBV7-9
cdr3_aa: CASSPRDRLYEQYF
cdr3_nt: TGTGCCAGCAGCCCCCGGGACAGGTTGTACGAGCAGTACTTC

clone_size: NA
j_call: TRBJ1-3
d_call: NA
v_call: TRBV12-5
cdr3_aa: CASGSRTQGNTIYF
cdr3_nt: TGTGCTAGTGGTTCGCGGACACAAGGAAACACCATATATTTT

clone_size: NA
j_call: TRBJ1-4
d_call: TRBD1
v_call: TRBV27
cdr3_aa: CASSLLGQGPGEKLFF
cdr3_nt: TGTGCCAGCAGTTTACTGGGACAGGGACCGGGTGAAAAACTGTTTTTT

clone_size: NA
j_call: TRBJ2-3
d_call: NA
v_call: TRBV11-2
cdr3_aa: CASSLFTGMSTDTQYF
cdr3_nt: TGTGCCAGCAGCTTATTTACCGGGATGAGCACAGATACGCAGTATTTT

clone_size: NA
j_call: TRBJ2-3
d_call: TRBD2
v_call: TRBV28
cdr3_aa: CASRSGTSGSRGDTQYF
cdr3_nt: TGTGCCAGCAGATCCGGGACTAGCGGGAGTCGGGGAGATACGCAGTATTTT

clone_size: few
j_call: TRBJ2-1
d_call: TRBD2
v_call: TRBV5-1
cdr3_aa: CASSLAGTSGSLEQFF
cdr3_nt: TGCGCCAGCAGCTTGGCCGGGACTAGCGGGAGTTTGGAGCAGTTCTTC

clone_size: NA
j_call: TRBJ2-6
d_call: NA
v_call: TRBV19
cdr3_aa: CASSIRRRTRDGANVLTF
cdr3_nt: TGTGCCAGTAGTATACGGCGCCGGACCCGGGACGGGGCCAACGTCCTGACTTTC

clone_size: NA
j_call: TRBJ2-5
d_call: TRBD1
v_call: TRBV2
cdr3_aa: CASSGDRGDQETQYF
cdr3_nt: TGTGCCAGCAGTGGGGACAGGGGGGACCAAGAGACCCAGTACTTC

clone_size: NA
j_call: TRBJ1-1
d_call: TRBD1
v_call: TRBV27
cdr3_aa: CASSPQGGLNTEAFF
cdr3_nt: TGTGCCAGCAGTCCCCAGGGGGGGTTGAACACTGAAGCTTTCTTT

clone_size: NA
j_call: TRBJ2-7
d_call: NA
v_call: TRBV6-5
cdr3_aa: CASTLGGEQYF
cdr3_nt: TGTGCCAGCACCTTGGGCGGCGAGCAGTACTTC

clone_size: NA
j_call: TRBJ2-5
d_call: TRBD2
v_call: TRBV5-1
cdr3_aa: CASTLAGSNRETQYF
cdr3_nt: TGCGCCAGCACCCTAGCGGGATCTAATCGGGAGACCCAGTACTTC

clone_size: NA
j_call: TRBJ2-2
d_call: TRBD2
v_call: TRBV5-1
cdr3_aa: CASSLISGGGELFF
cdr3_nt: TGCGCCAGCAGCTTGATCTCGGGGGGCGGGGAGCTGTTTTTT

clone_size: NA
j_call: TRBJ1-2
d_call: TRBD1
v_call: TRBV28
cdr3_aa: CASSILIGQGSGYTF
cdr3_nt: TGTGCCAGCAGTATCCTCATTGGACAGGGATCTGGCTACACCTTC

clone_size: NA
j_call: TRBJ2-7
d_call: TRBD2
v_call: TRBV6-1
cdr3_aa: CASSAGGMYEQYF
cdr3_nt: TGTGCCAGCAGTGCGGGAGGGATGTACGAGCAGTACTTC

clone_size: NA
j_call: TRBJ2-7
d_call: NA
v_call: TRBV20-1
cdr3_aa: CSASPGIEQYF
cdr3_nt: TGCAGTGCTAGTCCAGGGATTGAGCAGTACTTC

clone_size: NA
j_call: TRBJ2-2
d_call: TRBD2
v_call: TRBV9
cdr3_aa: CASSVVPSGRDYTGELFF
cdr3_nt: TGTGCCAGCAGCGTAGTCCCTAGCGGGAGGGACTACACCGGGGAGCTGTTTTTT

clone_size: NA
j_call: TRBJ1-1
d_call: NA
v_call: TRBV7-8
cdr3_aa: CASSSAEGFTEAFF
cdr3_nt: TGTGCCAGCAGCTCGGCGGAGGGATTCACTGAAGCTTTCTTT

clone_size: NA
j_call: TRBJ2-3
d_call: TRBD2
v_call: TRBV7-3
cdr3_aa: CASSGGWGLAGGRGADTQYF
cdr3_nt: TGTGCCAGCAGCGGCGGGTGGGGACTAGCGGGAGGCCGCGGGGCAGATACGCAGTATTTT

clone_size: NA
j_call: TRBJ1-3
d_call: TRBD1
v_call: TRBV30
cdr3_aa: CAWSKQGTPGNTIYF
cdr3_nt: TGTGCCTGGAGTAAACAGGGGACGCCTGGAAACACCATATATTTT

clone_size: NA
j_call: TRBJ2-2
d_call: TRBD1
v_call: TRBV7-9
cdr3_aa: CASSSGQGAGGELFF
cdr3_nt: TGTGCCAGCAGCTCGGGACAGGGGGCCGGCGGGGAGCTGTTTTTT

clone_size: NA
j_call: TRBJ2-3
d_call: NA
v_call: TRBV9
cdr3_aa: CASSVSPNGATDTQYF
cdr3_nt: TGTGCCAGCAGCGTGTCTCCAAATGGGGCGACAGATACGCAGTATTTT

clone_size: once
j_call: TRBJ2-7
d_call: NA
v_call: TRBV27
cdr3_aa: CASSRRSPGGNEQYF
cdr3_nt: TGTGCCAGCAGCCGTCGGTCGCCTGGGGGTAACGAGCAGTACTTC

clone_size: NA
j_call: TRBJ2-1
d_call: TRBD1
v_call: TRBV7-2
cdr3_aa: CASSLETTGIEQFF
cdr3_nt: TGTGCCAGCAGCTTAGAGACGACAGGGATTGAGCAGTTCTTC

clone_size: NA
j_call: TRBJ2-1
d_call: NA
v_call: TRBV7-1
cdr3_aa: CASSGPKGGNEQFF
cdr3_nt: TGTGCCAGCAGCGGGCCCAAAGGGGGTAATGAGCAGTTCTTC

clone_size: NA
j_call: TRBJ2-1
d_call: NA
v_call: TRBV25-1
cdr3_aa: CASSEYETFYNEQFF
cdr3_nt: TGTGCCAGCAGTGAATATGAGACTTTCTACAATGAGCAGTTCTTC

clone_size: NA
j_call: TRBJ2-7
d_call: TRBD2
v_call: TRBV7-3
cdr3_aa: CASSQGTSGSSYEQYF
cdr3_nt: TGTGCCAGCAGCCAAGGGACTAGCGGGAGCTCCTACGAGCAGTACTTC

clone_size: NA
j_call: TRBJ2-6
d_call: NA
v_call: TRBV30
cdr3_aa: CAWCWVDAHSGANVLTF
cdr3_nt: TGTGCCTGGTGTTGGGTGGACGCTCACTCTGGGGCCAACGTCCTGACTTTC